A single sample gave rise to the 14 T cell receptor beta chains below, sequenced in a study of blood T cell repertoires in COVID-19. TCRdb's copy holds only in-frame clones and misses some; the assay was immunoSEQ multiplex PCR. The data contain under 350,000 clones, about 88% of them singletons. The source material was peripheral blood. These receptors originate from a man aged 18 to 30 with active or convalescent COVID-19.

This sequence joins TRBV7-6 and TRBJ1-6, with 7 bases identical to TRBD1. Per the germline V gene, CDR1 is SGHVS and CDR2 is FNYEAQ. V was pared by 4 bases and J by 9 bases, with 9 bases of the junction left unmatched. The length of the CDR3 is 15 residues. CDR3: CASSSSEAGGSPLHF. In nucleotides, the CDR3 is TGTGCCAGCAGCTCGTCCGAGGCAGGGGGTTCACCCCTCCACTTT.

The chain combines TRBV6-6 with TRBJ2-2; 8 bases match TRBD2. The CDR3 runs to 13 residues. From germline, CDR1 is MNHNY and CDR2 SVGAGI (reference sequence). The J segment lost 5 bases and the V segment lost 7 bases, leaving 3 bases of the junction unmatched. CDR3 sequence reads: CASTPGGTGELFF. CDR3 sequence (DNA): TGTGCCAGCACCCCGGGGGGGACCGGGGAGCTGTTTTTT.

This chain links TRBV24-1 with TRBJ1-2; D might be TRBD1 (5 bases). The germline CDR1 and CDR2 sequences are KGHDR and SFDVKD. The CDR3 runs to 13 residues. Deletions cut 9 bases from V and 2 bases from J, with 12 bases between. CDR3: CATQASGNYGYTF. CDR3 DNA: TGTGCCACCCAAGCTTCAGGGAACTATGGCTACACCTTC.

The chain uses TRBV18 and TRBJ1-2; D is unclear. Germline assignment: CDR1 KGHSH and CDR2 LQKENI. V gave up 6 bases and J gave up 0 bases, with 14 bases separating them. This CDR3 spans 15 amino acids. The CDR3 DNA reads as TGTGCCAGCTCGGCTCAGGAGGTAGCTAACTATGGCTACACCTTC. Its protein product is CASSAQEVANYGYTF. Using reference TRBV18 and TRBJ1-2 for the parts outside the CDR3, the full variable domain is NAGVMQNPRHLVRRRGQEARLRCSPMKGHSHVYWYRQLPEEGLKFMVYLQKENIIDESGMPKERFSAEFPKEGPSILRIQQVVRGDSAAYFCASSAQEVANYGYTFGSGTRLTVV.

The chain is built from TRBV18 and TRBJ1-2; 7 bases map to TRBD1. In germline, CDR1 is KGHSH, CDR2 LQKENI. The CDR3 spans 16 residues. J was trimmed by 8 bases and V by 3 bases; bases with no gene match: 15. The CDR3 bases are TGTGCCAGCTCACCTGCGACAGGGAGTACTCCATGGGGCTACACCTTC. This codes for CASSPATGSTPWGYTF.

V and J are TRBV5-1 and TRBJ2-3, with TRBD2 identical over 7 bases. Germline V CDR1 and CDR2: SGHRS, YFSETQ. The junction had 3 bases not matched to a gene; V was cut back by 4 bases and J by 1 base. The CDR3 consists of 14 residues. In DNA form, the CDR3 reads TGCGCCAGCAGCAAGGGAGGGGGCACAGATACGCAGTATTTT. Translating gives CASSKGGGTDTQYF.

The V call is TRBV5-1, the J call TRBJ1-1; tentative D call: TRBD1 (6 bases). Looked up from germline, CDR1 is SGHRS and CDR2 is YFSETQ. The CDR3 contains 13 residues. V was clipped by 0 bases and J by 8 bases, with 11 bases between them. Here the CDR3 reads CASSLAGDREAFF. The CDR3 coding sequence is TGCGCCAGCAGCTTGGCCGGTGACAGGGAAGCTTTCTTT.

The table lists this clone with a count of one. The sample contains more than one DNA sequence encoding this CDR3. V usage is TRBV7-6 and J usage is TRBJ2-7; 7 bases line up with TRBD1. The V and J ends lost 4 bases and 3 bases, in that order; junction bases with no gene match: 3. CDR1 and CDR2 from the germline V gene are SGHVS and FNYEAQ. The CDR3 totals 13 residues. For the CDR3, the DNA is TGTGCCAGCAGCTCTAGGGACAGCTACGAGCAGTACTTC. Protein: CASSSRDSYEQYF.

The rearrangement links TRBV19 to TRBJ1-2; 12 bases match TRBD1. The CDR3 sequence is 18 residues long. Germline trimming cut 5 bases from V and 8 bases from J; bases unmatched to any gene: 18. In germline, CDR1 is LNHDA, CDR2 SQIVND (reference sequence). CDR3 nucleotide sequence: TGTGCCAGTAGTGTTCCCCCGGGACAGGGGGCAAATTTAAGAGGCTACACCTTC. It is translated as CASSVPPGQGANLRGYTF. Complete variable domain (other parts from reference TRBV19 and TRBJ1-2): DGGITQSPKYLFRKEGQNVTLSCEQNLNHDAMYWYRQDPGQGLRLIYYSQIVNDFQKGDIAEGYSVSREKKESFPLTVTSAQKNPTAFYLCASSVPPGQGANLRGYTFGSGTRLTVV.

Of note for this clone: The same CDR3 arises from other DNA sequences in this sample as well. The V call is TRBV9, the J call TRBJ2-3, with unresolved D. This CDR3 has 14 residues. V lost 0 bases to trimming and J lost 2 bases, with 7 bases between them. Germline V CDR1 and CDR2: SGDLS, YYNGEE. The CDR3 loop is CASSVGLDTDTQYF. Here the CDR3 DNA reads TGTGCCAGCAGCGTAGGACTCGACACAGATACGCAGTATTTT.

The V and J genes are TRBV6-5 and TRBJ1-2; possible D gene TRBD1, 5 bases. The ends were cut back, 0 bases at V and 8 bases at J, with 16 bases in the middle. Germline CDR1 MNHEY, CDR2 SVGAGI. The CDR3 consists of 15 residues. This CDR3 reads CASSYSGGKFSGYTF. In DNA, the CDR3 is TGTGCCAGCAGTTACTCGGGGGGGAAGTTCTCGGGCTACACCTTC.

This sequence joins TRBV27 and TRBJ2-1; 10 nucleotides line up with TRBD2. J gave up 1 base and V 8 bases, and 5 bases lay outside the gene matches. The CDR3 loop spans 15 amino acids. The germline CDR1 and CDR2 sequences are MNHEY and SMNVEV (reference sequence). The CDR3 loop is CASAFSGGSYNEQFF. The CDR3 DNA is TGTGCCAGCGCATTTAGCGGGGGGTCCTACAATGAGCAGTTCTTC.

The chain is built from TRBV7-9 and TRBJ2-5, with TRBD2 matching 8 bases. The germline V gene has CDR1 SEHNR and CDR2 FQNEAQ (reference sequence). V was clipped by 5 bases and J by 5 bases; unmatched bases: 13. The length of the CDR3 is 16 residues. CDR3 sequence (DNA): TGTGCCAGCAGCCCGGGAGGGGGGGCCAAAGGGGAGACCCAGTACTTC. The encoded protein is CASSPGGGAKGETQYF.

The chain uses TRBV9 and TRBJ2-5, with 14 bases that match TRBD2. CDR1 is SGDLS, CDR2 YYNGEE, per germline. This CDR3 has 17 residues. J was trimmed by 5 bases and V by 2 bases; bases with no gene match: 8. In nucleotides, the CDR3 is TGTGCCAGCAGCGTGCGGACTAGCGGGGGGTTTGGGGAGACCCAGTACTTC. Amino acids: CASSVRTSGGFGETQYF.